A single sample gave rise to the 10 T cell receptor beta chains below, sequenced in a study of blood T cell repertoires in COVID-19. Using immunoSEQ multiplex PCR, the repertoire was profiled, and TCRdb retains in-frame clones only, with some absent. Among roughly 190,000 clones, around four fifths were seen once, and the ten largest hold 15% to 20%. The sequenced material came from peripheral blood. These receptors all stem from a human donor in a cohort sampled during active COVID-19.

V is TRBV11-2 and J is TRBJ2-7, with TRBD2 matching 7 bases. The CDR3 runs 15 residues. Germline values: CDR1 SGHAT, CDR2 FQNNGV. V trimming: 3 bases; J trimming: 4 bases; junction bases outside the gene matches: 9. CDR3 in amino acids: CASSLTAGELYEQYF. CDR3 DNA sequence: TGTGCCAGCAGCTTGACGGCGGGAGAATTGTACGAGCAGTACTTC. Variable domain in full (rest from reference TRBV11-2 and TRBJ2-7): EAGVAQSPRYKIIEKRQSVAFWCNPISGHATLYWYQQILGQGPKLLIQFQNNGVVDDSQLPKDRFSAERLKGVDSTLKIQPAKLEDSAVYLCASSLTAGELYEQYFGPGTRLTVT.

This sequence joins TRBV19 and TRBJ2-7, with D perhaps matching TRBD1 (6 bases). Looked up from germline, CDR1 is LNHDA and CDR2 is SQIVND (reference sequence). The CDR3 sequence is 13 residues long. V shed 4 bases and J shed 2 bases, with 9 bases lying between them. The CDR3 DNA is TGTGCCAGTAGTAAGGGGGTTGCCTACGAGCAGTACGTC. Protein: CASSKGVAYEQYV.

V gene TRBV19 combines with J gene TRBJ2-1; maybe TRBD1 (6 bases). The CDR3 is 13 residues long. Per the germline V gene, CDR1 is LNHDA and CDR2 is SQIVND (reference sequence). V lost 6 bases, J lost 4 bases, and 10 bases lay in between. CDR3 bases: TGTGCCAGTAGGGACAGAGGTTACAATGAGCAGTTCTTC. Translation: CASRDRGYNEQFF.

The chain recombines TRBV5-1 with TRBJ2-5; 8 bases agree with TRBD2. The CDR3 covers 15 residues. The V gene end was trimmed by 1 base and the J gene end by 5 bases; junction bases not matched to a gene: 7. The V gene's germline CDR1 is SGHRS and CDR2 YFSETQ. The CDR3 sequence: CASSLLRGASETQYF. CDR3 bases: TGCGCCAGCAGCTTGTTGCGGGGGGCCTCGGAGACCCAGTACTTC.

This chain joins TRBV28 and TRBJ2-1; D may be TRBD2 (6 bases). The V gene lost 9 bases and the J gene lost 9 bases, with 21 bases spanning the gap. Germline V gene sequence: CDR1 MDHEN, CDR2 SYDVKM. The CDR3 contains 14 residues. The CDR3 coding sequence is TGTGCCAGTGCGGGGATAACAATTATCGGTGAGCAGTTCTTC. Amino acid sequence: CASAGITIIGEQFF.

The chain carries TRBV5-4 and TRBJ2-1, with 12 bases identical to TRBD2. Germline CDR1 reads SGHNT; CDR2 reads YYREEE (reference sequence). Trimming removed 4 bases from V and 4 bases from J; junction bases left unmatched: 3. This CDR3 contains 15 residues. Here the CDR3 DNA reads TGTGCCAGCAGCCTGGGACTAGCGGGTTACAATGAGCAGTTCTTC. Amino acids: CASSLGLAGYNEQFF.

The chain recombines TRBV19 with TRBJ1-6; D perhaps matches TRBD1 (5 bases). CDR3 length: 15 residues. Germline CDR1 LNHDA, CDR2 SQIVND (reference sequence). V was trimmed by 7 bases and J by 0 bases, leaving 10 bases between them. CDR3 in amino acids: CASKEGHSYNSPLHF. The CDR3 nucleotides are TGTGCCAGTAAGGAGGGGCACTCCTATAATTCACCCCTCCACTTT.

V and J are TRBV25-1 and TRBJ1-3; D not certain. Germline V gene data show CDR1 as MGHDK and CDR2 as SYGVNS. The CDR3 runs 14 residues. Trimming took off 1 base at V and 0 bases at J, with 4 bases between the two ends. CDR3 loop: CASSESLSGNTIYF. The CDR3 nucleotides are TGTGCCAGCAGTGAATCACTCTCTGGAAACACCATATATTTT.

The chain combines TRBV4-1 with TRBJ2-2; D is undetermined. CDR1 and CDR2 (germline): MGHRA, YSYEKL. Between the trimmed V and J ends, which lost 1 base and 6 bases, there was a span of 12 bases. This CDR3 is built from 15 residues. Here the CDR3 reads CASSQVLGGSGELFF. The DNA for the CDR3 is TGCGCCAGCAGCCAAGTACTTGGCGGTTCCGGGGAGCTGTTTTTT.

This chain links TRBV5-1 with TRBJ2-1; 12 bases are shared with TRBD2. The CDR3 loop spans 16 amino acids. V lost 0 bases, J lost 9 bases, and 7 bases stayed unmatched. Germline V CDR1 and CDR2: SGHRS, YFSETQ. In nucleotides, the CDR3 is TGCGCCAGCAGCTTGGGCCTAGCGGGAGGGCGAGGTGAGCAGTTCTTC. Protein sequence: CASSLGLAGGRGEQFF.